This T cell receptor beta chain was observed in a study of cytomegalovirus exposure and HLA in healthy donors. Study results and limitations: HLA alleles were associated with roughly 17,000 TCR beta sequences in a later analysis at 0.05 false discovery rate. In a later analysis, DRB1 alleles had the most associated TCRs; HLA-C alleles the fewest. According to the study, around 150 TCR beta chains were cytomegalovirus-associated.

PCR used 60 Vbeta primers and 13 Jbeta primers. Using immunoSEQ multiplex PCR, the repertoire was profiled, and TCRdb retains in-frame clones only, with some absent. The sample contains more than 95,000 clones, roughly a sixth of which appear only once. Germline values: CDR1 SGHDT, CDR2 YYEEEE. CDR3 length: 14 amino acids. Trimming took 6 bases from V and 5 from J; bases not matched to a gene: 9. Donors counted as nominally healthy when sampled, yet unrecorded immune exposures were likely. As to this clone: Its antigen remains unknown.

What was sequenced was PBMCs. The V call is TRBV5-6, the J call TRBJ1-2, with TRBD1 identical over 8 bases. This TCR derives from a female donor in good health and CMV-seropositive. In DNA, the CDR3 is TGTGCCAGCACCATGGGACAGGAGACGTATGGCTACACCTTC. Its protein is CASTMGQETYGYTF. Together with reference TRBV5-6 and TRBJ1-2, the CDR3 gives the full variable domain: DAGVTQSPTHLIKTRGQQVTLRCSPKSGHDTVSWYQQALGQGPQFIFQYYEEEERQRGNFPDRFSGHQFPNYSSELNVNALLLGDSALYLCASTMGQETYGYTFGSGTRLTVV.